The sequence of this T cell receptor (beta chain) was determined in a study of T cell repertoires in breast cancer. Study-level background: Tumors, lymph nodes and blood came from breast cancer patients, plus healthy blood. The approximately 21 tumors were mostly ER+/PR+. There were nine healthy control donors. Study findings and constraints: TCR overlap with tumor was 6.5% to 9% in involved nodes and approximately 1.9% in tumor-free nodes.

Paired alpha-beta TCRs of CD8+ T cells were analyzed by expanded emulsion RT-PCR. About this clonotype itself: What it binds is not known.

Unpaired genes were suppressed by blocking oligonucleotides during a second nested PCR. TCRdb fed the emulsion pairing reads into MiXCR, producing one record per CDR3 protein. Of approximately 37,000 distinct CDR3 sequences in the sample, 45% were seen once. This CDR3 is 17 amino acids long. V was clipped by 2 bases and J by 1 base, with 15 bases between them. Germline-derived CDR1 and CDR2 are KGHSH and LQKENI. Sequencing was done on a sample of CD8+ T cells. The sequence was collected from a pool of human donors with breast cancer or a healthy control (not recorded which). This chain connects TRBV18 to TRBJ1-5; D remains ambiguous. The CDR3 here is CASSPNQVGLSNQPQHF. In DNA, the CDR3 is TGTGCCAGCTCACCAAACCAGGTAGGGCTGAGCAATCAGCCCCAGCATTTT.